This entry lists 24 T cell receptor beta chains sequenced from one sample in a study of blood T cell repertoires in COVID-19. Method: immunoSEQ multiplex PCR; TCRdb's copy keeps in-frame clones and lacks some. The data contain some 300,000 clones, 88% of them singletons. The sample comprised PBMCs or T cells enriched from blood (not recorded which). The receptors derive from a woman younger than 45 who had recovered from COVID-19.

The V and J genes are TRBV12-3 or TRBV12-4 and TRBJ1-5, with D hard to call. This CDR3 region has 13 residues. V lost 3 bases and J lost 5, with 8 bases in between. CDR3 residues: CASSFVADQPQHF. Written as DNA, the CDR3 is TGTGCCAGCAGTTTTGTCGCGGATCAGCCCCAGCATTTT.

The genes are TRBV13 and TRBJ1-2; no clear D gene. Germline CDR1 is PRHDT and CDR2 is FYEKMQ (reference sequence). V was trimmed by 2 bases and J by 2 bases, leaving 6 bases between them. CDR3 length: 13 amino acids. The CDR3 DNA reads as TGTGCCAGCAGCTTATCCCTGAACTATGGCTACACCTTC. Translating it yields CASSLSLNYGYTF.

This clone was counted once. This chain uses TRBV7-9 with TRBJ2-1; TRBD2 is a possible D gene (7 bases). The CDR3 has 16 amino acids. The V gene's germline CDR1 is SEHNR and CDR2 FQNEAQ (reference sequence). V was clipped by 5 bases and J by 2 bases, with 16 bases between them. The CDR3 DNA is TGTGCCAGCAGCCCCGAGGGGGGGGGCGCCTACAATGAGCAGTTCTTC. Translated: CASSPEGGGAYNEQFF.

CDR3 nucleotides: TGTGCCAGCAGTTTATCCCAGGAACTCTATGGCTACACCTTC. Amino acids: CASSLSQELYGYTF. The gene calls are TRBV27 and TRBJ1-2, with D hard to call. The germline V and J ends were trimmed by 0 bases and 4 bases, with 9 bases remaining between them. The CDR3 covers 14 residues. Germline V lookup: CDR1 MNHEY, CDR2 SMNVEV (reference sequence).

The chain employs TRBV6-5 and TRBJ1-2; TRBD1 might be the D (6 bases). This CDR3 comprises 16 residues. Germline V lookup: CDR1 MNHEY, CDR2 SVGAGI. V lost 0 bases, J lost 5 bases, and 16 bases lay in between. The CDR3 loop reads CASSYSGGAVGYGYTF. The CDR3 DNA is TGTGCCAGCAGTTACTCGGGGGGGGCGGTAGGGTATGGCTACACCTTC.

V is TRBV28 and J is TRBJ2-7, with D possibly TRBD2 on 5 matching bases. The germline gives CDR1 MDHEN, CDR2 SYDVKM. V was pared by 5 bases and J by 1 base, with 6 bases between. The CDR3 is 12 residues long. CDR3 coding DNA: TGTGCCAGCAGTCCGGGGTCCTACGAGCAGTACTTC. Translation gives CASSPGSYEQYF.

On this clone: The same CDR3 arises from other DNA sequences in this sample as well. CDR3 sequence: CASGPSTVNQPQHF. The CDR3 bases are TGTGCCAGCGGGCCCTCCACCGTCAATCAGCCCCAGCATTTT. The chain uses TRBV2 and TRBJ1-5; D is undetermined. The CDR3 has 14 residues. CDR1 is SNHLY and CDR2 is FYNNEI in the germline V gene. Trimming took 8 bases from V and 3 from J, leaving 14 bases between them.

The rearrangement joins TRBV7-2 to TRBJ2-7; D gene unclear. This CDR3 region has 11 residues. Germline assignment: CDR1 SGHTA and CDR2 FQGNSA. V was trimmed by 6 bases and J by 2 bases, leaving 5 bases between them. The CDR3 here is CASRRAYEQYF. The CDR3 bases are TGTGCCAGCAGGCGAGCCTACGAGCAGTACTTC.

This clone was recorded only once. The genes are TRBV27 and TRBJ1-4; D is perhaps TRBD1 (6 bases). The V gene's germline CDR1 is MNHEY and CDR2 SMNVEV (reference sequence). The CDR3 extends over 13 amino acids. V was trimmed by 7 bases and J by 0 bases, leaving 6 bases between them. CDR3 in DNA: TGTGCCAGCAAGGGGGCAACTAATGAAAAACTGTTTTTT. Translation gives CASKGATNEKLFF.

The rearrangement uses TRBV27 and TRBJ1-1; D unresolved. The germline V gene has CDR1 MNHEY and CDR2 SMNVEV (reference sequence). The CDR3 has 13 amino acids. Trimming pared 2 bases from V and 4 bases from J, leaving 8 bases between. Here the CDR3 reads CASSLQERTEAFF. The CDR3 coding sequence is TGTGCCAGCAGTTTACAAGAGCGCACTGAAGCTTTCTTT.

The chain combines TRBV27 with TRBJ2-1, with D possibly being TRBD1 (6 bases). CDR3 length: 12 amino acids. Germline lookup yields CDR1 MNHEY and CDR2 SMNVEV (reference sequence). Between the trimmed V and J ends, which lost 4 bases and 7 bases, there was a span of 8 bases. The CDR3 DNA follows: TGTGCCAGCAGTTCAGGGGAGAATGAGCAGTTCTTC. This encodes CASSSGENEQFF.

The chain joins TRBV5-1 to TRBJ2-3, with 12 bases fitting TRBD2. This CDR3 is built from 16 residues. Germline CDR1 is SGHRS and CDR2 is YFSETQ. Losses at the gene ends were 7 bases for V and 4 bases for J; bases not matched to a gene: 10. CDR3 in amino acids: CASDNGLAGGPDTQYF. As DNA, the CDR3 is TGCGCCAGCGACAACGGGCTAGCGGGGGGGCCAGATACGCAGTATTTT.

The chain combines TRBV4-3 with TRBJ1-1; D gene uncertain. The ends were cut back, 4 bases at V and 1 base at J, with 10 bases in the middle. CDR1 and CDR2 from the germline V gene are LGHNA and YSLEER. This CDR3 has 14 amino acids. CDR3 sequence: CASSPGLPNTEAFF. The CDR3 nucleotides read TGCGCCAGCAGCCCTGGACTCCCGAACACTGAAGCTTTCTTT.

This chain uses TRBV5-4 with TRBJ2-1; 9 positions agree with TRBD1. The CDR3 spans 14 residues. CDR1 and CDR2 (germline): SGHNT, YYREEE (reference sequence). The J segment lost 5 bases and the V segment lost 4 bases, leaving 4 bases of the junction unmatched. The CDR3 loop is CASSPRTGDNEQFF. CDR3 nucleotide sequence: TGTGCCAGCAGCCCTCGGACAGGGGACAATGAGCAGTTCTTC.

The chain couples TRBV5-1 to TRBJ2-3, with 12 bases aligning to TRBD2. Germline V CDR1 and CDR2: SGHRS, YFSETQ. This CDR3 region has 18 residues. After removal of 0 bases from V and 1 base from J, the junction contained 6 bases not matched to a gene. The CDR3 here is CASSLGTSGNVGTDTQYF. The CDR3 DNA is TGCGCCAGCAGCTTGGGGACTAGCGGGAATGTTGGCACAGATACGCAGTATTTT.

This rearrangement joins TRBV19 to TRBJ1-1, with 7 bases lining up with TRBD1. This CDR3 is built from 16 residues. V was clipped by 4 bases and J by 4 bases; unmatched bases: 12. Germline assignment: CDR1 LNHDA and CDR2 SQIVND (reference sequence). In DNA form, the CDR3 reads TGTGCCAGTAGTAATAGGGGGCTAGAAGGTAGCACTGAAGCTTTCTTT. Translating it yields CASSNRGLEGSTEAFF.

V gene TRBV6-6 combines with J gene TRBJ1-2; no reliable D call. The CDR3 has 13 residues. The ends were cut back, 10 bases at V and 2 bases at J, with 14 bases in the middle. Germline loops: CDR1 MNHNY, CDR2 SVGAGI (reference sequence). The CDR3 sequence is CATRLRENYGYTF. The CDR3, as DNA: TGTGCCACAAGGTTGCGGGAGAACTATGGCTACACCTTC.

Of note for this clone: Compared with germline, one end of the junction differs, possibly owing to a read error. J is TRBJ2-7 and V is TRBV28, with TRBD1 matching 10 bases. The CDR3 runs to 12 residues. From germline, CDR1 is MDHEN and CDR2 SYDVKM. CDR3: CACGTGAVERYF. In DNA form, the CDR3 reads TGTGCCTGTGGGACAGGGGCGGTTGAGCGGTACTTC.

This chain links TRBV2 with TRBJ1-6, with 7 positions matching TRBD1. The length of the CDR3 is 13 residues. Trimming removed 5 bases from V and 10 bases from J; junction bases left unmatched: 5. Germline V gene sequence: CDR1 SNHLY, CDR2 FYNNEI. CDR3 region: CASSFNRGSPLHF. The DNA of the CDR3 is TGTGCCAGCAGTTTTAACAGGGGATCACCCCTCCACTTT.

The sample holds one count of this clone. The chain couples TRBV7-5 to TRBJ1-4; TRBD1, the table's D call, lacks a check against the DNA. TRBV7-5 is a known pseudogene. The CDR3 runs to 16 residues. The CDR3 nucleotides are TGTGTCAGAAGCAGACCGACAGGAGGCGCGAGAGAAAAACTGTTTTTT. It codes for CVRSRPTGGAREKLFF.

The CDR3 nucleotides are TGTGCCTGGAGTGTGAGATCTAGCGGGAGGGTTGCCGGGGAGCTGTTTTTT. Protein product: CAWSVRSSGRVAGELFF. V gene TRBV30 combines with J gene TRBJ2-2; 12 positions match TRBD2. There are 17 residues in the CDR3. Germline V gene sequence: CDR1 GTSNPN, CDR2 SVGIG (reference sequence). V lost 0 bases to trimming and J lost 6 bases; unmatched junction nucleotides: 8.

As DNA, the CDR3 is TGCGCCAGCAGTGGACGCGGAACGACTGAAGCTTTCTTT. Translated, it gives CASSGRGTTEAFF. The rearrangement links TRBV10-1 to TRBJ1-1; D call uncertain. V was pared by 4 bases and J by 5 bases, with 11 bases between. The CDR3 sequence is 13 residues long. CDR1 and CDR2 (germline): WNHNN, SYGVQD (reference sequence).

This clone was seen repeatedly, ten times or more. The chain uses TRBV7-8 and TRBJ1-1; D is unclear. Germline CDR1 reads SGHVS; CDR2 reads FQNEAQ. V was cut by 1 base and J by 4 bases, with 7 bases left in between. The CDR3 spans 13 residues. CDR3 in DNA: TGTGCCAGCAGCTTAGACAAACCCACTGAAGCTTTCTTT. It specifies CASSLDKPTEAFF.

V gene TRBV6-5 combines with J gene TRBJ1-1; D possibly corresponds to TRBD1 (6 bases). The CDR3 sequence is 14 residues long. Per germline, CDR1 MNHEY and CDR2 SVGAGI. V shed 8 bases and J shed 1 base, with 14 bases lying between them. DNA of the CDR3: TGTGCCAGCGAGACCGACAGGCGGAACACTGAAGCTTTCTTT. Its translation: CASETDRRNTEAFF.